This TCR beta chain was sequenced during a study of vaccination effects on CD4 cells after COVID-19 (dated by TCRdb to 2022 to 2024). Study-level background: Across the study, the median time from the second dose to post-vaccine sampling was 72 days (range 14 to 241). The study compared SARS-CoV-2 spike-specific CD4+ TCR repertoires before and after mRNA vaccination in COVID-19 convalescent patients and infection-naive vaccine recipients. Altogether, nine to ten COVID-19 convalescent patients and 4 SARS-CoV-2-naive healthy vaccine recipients made up the full study. In the study, cultures from other donors were sequenced using the Oncomine TCR Beta short-read assay on an Illumina iSeq 100.

On this clone itself: Its binding antigen is unknown. Within one base of it there is no much larger clone, and no base qualities were kept.

In the ViraFEST assay, PBMC were stimulated with viral peptide pools, and TCR sequencing was then used to find antigen-specific CD4+ T cell clonotypes based on their expansion. After less than 13 days of culture, CD4+ T cells were isolated with the EasySep CD4+ T cell isolation kit. Participants received two doses of either the BNT162b2 or the mRNA-1273 mRNA SARS-CoV-2 vaccine. The absence of prior SARS-CoV-2 infection in healthy vaccine recipients was confirmed by negative nucleocapsid antibodies before and after vaccination. About 2.2 million PBMC per well were cultured in IMDM with about 5% human AB serum, around 10 IU/ml IL-2 and gentamicin, plus 10 ug/ml peptides. On days 3 and 7, half of the culture medium was replaced with fresh IL-2-containing medium. Unless noted otherwise, every peptide stimulation condition was grown in triplicate wells. Using Ficoll-Paque Plus gradient centrifugation, PBMC were separated from whole blood and then either used fresh or cryopreserved at -140C. The spike proteins of SARS-CoV-2 and of the common cold coronaviruses HCoV-NL63, HCoV-OC43 and HCoV-229E were spanned by overlapping peptide pools. The QIAamp micro DNA kit was used to extract genomic DNA from the cultured CD4+ T cells.

On the study overall, not on this receptor specifically: Among healthy vaccine recipients, nearly all vaccine-induced clones were SARS-CoV-2 mono-reactive, and just 1 of 255 was cross-reactive with common cold coronaviruses. At late post-vaccination timepoints, both infection-induced and vaccine-induced clones showed marked clonal contraction, consistent with waning T cell responses. Only a small number of convalescent patients were included, and no early post-infection timepoints were available, which limited the study.

From the cysteine up to the phenylalanine, the CDR3 has a length of 14 residues. This entry keeps only the CDR3 DNA: 42 bases, framed from base 1. Trimming takes 4 bases from V and 4 bases from J, and the germline ends sit 13 bases apart. Looking up the germline V gene yields CDR1 MDHEN and CDR2 SYDVKM. To prepare the library, the immunoSEQ multiplex PCR assay was applied. DNA from the cultured and isolated CD4+ T cells underwent TCR beta CDR3 sequencing. Regarding the original processing steps: The analysis removed non-productive TCR sequences, trimmed reads to the CDR3 region, and retained only CDR3s that were 7 or more amino acids long. The MANAFEST web app was used to pick out antigen-specific clonotypes by comparing their expansion in peptide wells with that in reference cultures. To count as positive, a clone had to show expansion at FDR<0.05 compared with the reference and with all other wells, an odds ratio above 5, and a frequency above 0.1% in two replicate wells. A clonotype was called cross-reactive if it was significantly expanded both in SARS-CoV-2 spike wells and in at least one common cold coronavirus spike condition. Using the stringdist R package, CDR3 similarity was measured by Levenshtein distance, and unrooted trees were constructed with ape in R 3.6.1. TCRdb's version of the immuneACCESS table is confined to in-frame rearrangements and falls short of the full clone set. An unresolved V gene accounts for under half of the shortfall where checked; the remainder is of unknown origin. That table supplies the V and J calls and clone size; D and trimming were determined from the DNA. The sample table holds 15,000 or so clones, of which about two thirds were seen once. The ten most abundant clones make up approximately 9.2% of the sample.

The material was CD4+ T cells from PBMCs cultured with SARS-CoV-2 spike peptides, obtained after COVID-19 vaccination. The intended sense of this specimen's cell subset or site label: SARS-CoV-2 spike overlapping peptide pool stimulation. The clonotype was recovered from a human donor who received a COVID-19 vaccine. The chain links TRBV28 with TRBJ1-1, and perhaps TRBD1 as D gene, on 5 matching bases. The CDR3 in this case is CASSSFRRGTEAFF. At the DNA level, the sequence is TGTGCCAGCAGTTCGTTCCGGAGGGGCACTGAAGCTTTCTTT.